Each of the 17 T cell receptor beta chains below was sequenced from the same sample in a study of T cells in Graves' hyperthyroidism and ophthalmopathy. TCR beta CDR3 regions were amplified from RNA transcripts. First-round RT-PCR targeting the TCR CDR3 was performed with the HTBI primer set. TCRdb independently ran MiXCR on the multiplex PCR reads; one entry per CDR3 protein. The table lists about 360,000 distinct CDR3 sequences, around 14% of them singletons. The sequenced sample was blood. The source is a young woman with Graves' hyperthyroidism.

Turning to this clonotype: One end of the junction varies from germline; a read error may be responsible. V is TRBV2 and J is TRBJ1-6; D is uncertain. Per the germline V gene, CDR1 is SNHLY and CDR2 is FYNNEI. The CDR3 contains 13 residues. The CDR3 is CTSTRSYNSPLHF. The CDR3 nucleotides are TGTACCAGCACACGCTCCTATAATTCACCCCTCCACTTT.

This clonotype was found many times. A single base separates this from a much larger clone, so it may be a read error. The chain carries TRBV2 and TRBJ1-1; D uncertain. CDR3 length: 12 amino acids. Between the trimmed V and J ends, which lost 7 bases and 0 bases, there was a span of 6 bases. Germline V gene lookup returns CDR1 SNHLY and CDR2 FYNNEI. CDR3 amino acids: CASTRMNTEAFF. The DNA of the CDR3 is TGTGCCAGCACCCGAATGAACACTGAAGCTTTCTTT.

This clonotype was counted a few times. The rearrangement links TRBV9 to TRBJ2-3; either TRBD1 or TRBD2 may fit D (5 bases each). V dropped 4 bases and J dropped 0 bases, with 15 bases sitting between them. Germline CDR1 SGDLS, CDR2 YYNGEE. The CDR3 consists of 16 residues. CDR3 region: CASSPRGSPSTDTQYF. Here the CDR3 DNA reads TGTGCCAGCAGCCCTCGGGGCAGCCCTAGCACAGATACGCAGTATTTT.

This clonotype came up many times. This sequence joins TRBV28 and TRBJ2-4; 9 positions match TRBD1. The germline V gene has CDR1 MDHEN and CDR2 SYDVKM. The CDR3 length is 14 residues. The J segment lost 4 bases and the V segment lost 7 bases, leaving 5 bases of the junction unmatched. The CDR3 region has the DNA TGTGCCAGCACATCCGGACAGGGGAAAAACATTCAGTACTTC. Translating it yields CASTSGQGKNIQYF.

In this sample, this clonotype turned up many times. V gene TRBV28 combines with J gene TRBJ2-3, with D perhaps matching TRBD1 or TRBD2 (5 bases each). The CDR3 consists of 16 residues. Germline CDR1 reads MDHEN; CDR2 reads SYDVKM. V was trimmed by 4 bases and J by 1 base, leaving 15 bases between them. The CDR3 reads CASSSLAGDGTDTQYF. The CDR3 bases are TGTGCCAGCAGTTCTCTAGCTGGGGACGGCACAGATACGCAGTATTTT.

This clonotype occurred many times. This chain links TRBV5-6 with TRBJ2-3, with D hard to call. Germline V gene sequence: CDR1 SGHDT, CDR2 YYEEEE. Between the trimmed V and J ends, which lost 4 bases and 6 bases, there was a span of 9 bases. CDR3 length: 12 residues. CDR3 in amino acids: CASSPGDDTQYF. In nucleotides, the CDR3 is TGTGCCAGCAGCCCCGGCGACGATACGCAGTATTTT.

For this clonotype: This may arise from a read error, as a much more abundant clone is one base away. The chain recombines TRBV28 with TRBJ2-7; TRBD1 agrees at 7 bases. The germline V gene encodes CDR1 MDHEN and CDR2 SYDVKM. The CDR3 spans 13 residues. Trimming cost V 8 bases and J 6 bases; bases outside gene matches: 10. The CDR3 DNA is TGTGCCAGCCGCCGGGACAGATTCGTCGAGCAGTACTTC. Its translation: CASRRDRFVEQYF.

The sample holds many counts of this clonotype. The J gene is TRBJ2-1, the V gene TRBV30, with 7 bases aligning to TRBD2. The V gene end was trimmed by 3 bases and the J gene end by 8 bases; junction bases not matched to a gene: 7. CDR3 size: 13 residues. Germline values: CDR1 GTSNPN, CDR2 SVGIG (reference sequence). For the CDR3, the DNA is TGTGCCTGGAGCCGGGGAGGGCCAGATGAGCAGTTCTTC. It specifies CAWSRGGPDEQFF.

For the CDR3, the DNA is TGTGCCAGCAGCAGCCTCGGGGGGGCCAACGTCCTGACTTTC. Translated: CASSSLGGANVLTF. The genes are TRBV6-1 and TRBJ2-6, with no clear D. The CDR3 is 14 amino acids. Trimming cost V 6 bases and J 4 bases, with 10 bases left between them. Germline CDR1 and CDR2: MNHNS and SASEGT.

The V call is TRBV10-3, the J call TRBJ1-2; TRBD1 aligns across 8 bases. Trimming cost V 10 bases and J 6 bases; bases outside gene matches: 7. The CDR3 extends over 12 amino acids. CDR1 is ENHRY, CDR2 SYGVKD, per germline. The CDR3 coding sequence is TGTGCCACAGGACAGGGTGAAGATGGCTACACCTTC. Translated, it gives CATGQGEDGYTF.

This clonotype occurred many times. The rearrangement uses TRBV7-9 and TRBJ2-7; 7 bases match TRBD1. The germline gives CDR1 SEHNR, CDR2 FQNEAQ (reference sequence). V shed 3 bases and J 2 bases; nucleotides not matched to a gene: 4. The CDR3 is 14 residues long. CDR3 coding DNA: TGTGCCAGCAGCTTCCGGGACAGACCCTACGAGCAGTACTTC. It is translated as CASSFRDRPYEQYF.

The rearrangement joins TRBV20-1 to TRBJ2-7; TRBD1 agrees at 7 bases. The V segment lost 5 bases and the J segment 2 bases; nucleotides outside the gene matches: 18. Germline CDR1 DFQATT, CDR2 SNEGSKA (reference sequence). CDR3 length: 17 amino acids. Here the CDR3 reads CSASQNRAGGPPYEQYF. As DNA, the CDR3 is TGCAGTGCTTCGCAAAATAGGGCAGGGGGACCTCCCTACGAGCAGTACTTC.

This clonotype was counted a few times. V is TRBV20-1 and J is TRBJ1-2; a weak D match, TRBD1 (6 bases). V lost 0 bases, J lost 6 bases, and 14 bases lay in between. Germline V gene sequence: CDR1 DFQATT, CDR2 SNEGSKA (reference sequence). This CDR3 region has 14 residues. CDR3: CSARDGGPGDGYTF. The CDR3 region has the DNA TGCAGTGCTAGAGATGGGGGGCCAGGGGATGGCTACACCTTC.

This clonotype was recorded a few times. DNA of the CDR3: TGTGCCAGCAGTTACTCTAGCGCGAACACCGGGGAGCTGTTTTTT. It translates to CASSYSSANTGELFF. The rearrangement uses TRBV6-5 and TRBJ2-2; the D gene is possibly TRBD2 (5 bases). V was trimmed by 0 bases and J by 0 bases, leaving 5 bases between them. This CDR3 contains 15 residues. Germline loops: CDR1 MNHEY, CDR2 SVGAGI.

This clonotype was seen at least ten times. The J gene is TRBJ1-1, the V gene TRBV30, with D possibly matching TRBD1 (6 bases). Deletions cut 3 bases from V and 0 bases from J, with 11 bases between. Germline CDR1 GTSNPN, CDR2 SVGIG (reference sequence). CDR3 length equals 14 residues. The CDR3 is CAWRNRVVNTEAFF. The CDR3 region has the DNA TGTGCCTGGAGGAACAGGGTGGTGAACACTGAAGCTTTCTTT.

This clonotype has a handful of counts. V gene TRBV2 combines with J gene TRBJ2-3; possible D gene TRBD1, 5 bases. The CDR3 extends over 16 amino acids. Germline V lookup: CDR1 SNHLY, CDR2 FYNNEI. V lost 8 bases and J lost 3, with 21 bases in between. The CDR3: CASSGLAGLGTDTQYF. The DNA for the CDR3 is TGTGCCAGCTCGGGCCTCGCAGGGTTAGGGACAGATACGCAGTATTTT.

This clonotype appeared many times. This chain connects TRBV4-1 to TRBJ1-1; 7 nucleotides match TRBD1. Looked up from germline, CDR1 is MGHRA and CDR2 is YSYEKL. V lost 8 bases to trimming and J lost 0 bases; unmatched junction nucleotides: 21. CDR3 size: 19 residues. The CDR3, as DNA: TGCGCCAGCCACCGGGACAGCACGGATCGTCCCGATATGAACACTGAAGCTTTCTTT. Amino acids: CASHRDSTDRPDMNTEAFF.